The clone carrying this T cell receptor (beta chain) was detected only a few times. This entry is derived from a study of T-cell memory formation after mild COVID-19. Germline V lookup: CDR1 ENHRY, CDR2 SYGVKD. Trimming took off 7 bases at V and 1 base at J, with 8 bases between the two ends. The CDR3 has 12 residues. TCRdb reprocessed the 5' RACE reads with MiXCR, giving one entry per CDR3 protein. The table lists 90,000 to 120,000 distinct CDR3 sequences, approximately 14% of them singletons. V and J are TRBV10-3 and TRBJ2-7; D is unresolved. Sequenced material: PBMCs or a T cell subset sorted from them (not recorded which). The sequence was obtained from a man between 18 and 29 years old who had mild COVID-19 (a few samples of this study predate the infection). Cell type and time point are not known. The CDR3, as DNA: TGTGCCATCAATGATGGTTCCTACGAGCAGTACGTC. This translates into CAINDGSYEQYV.